This T cell receptor beta chain is drawn from a study of early T cells in non-severe SARS-CoV-2 infection. This clonotype was seen repeatedly, ten times or more. CDR3 length equals 14 residues. The V end was cut by 1 base, the J end by 4 bases, with 11 bases between. Germline V CDR1 and CDR2: DFQATT, SNEGSKA (reference sequence). Unique molecular identifiers were affixed to single, distinct cDNA molecules. One entry per CDR3 protein, called by TCRdb with MiXCR from the 5' RACE reads. The table has about 77,000 distinct CDR3 sequences, around a tenth seen once. J is TRBJ2-1 and V is TRBV20-1; D not certain. This TCR was recovered from an adult who was a healthcare worker with PCR-confirmed SARS-CoV-2 infection or an uninfected control (not recorded which). Source material: whole blood. The CDR3 spells CSARAGDGYNEQFF. For the CDR3, the DNA is TGCAGTGCTAGAGCAGGAGATGGGTACAATGAGCAGTTCTTC.